These T cell receptor beta chains were read from a single sample in a study of blood T cell repertoires in COVID-19. The repertoire was sequenced with immunoSEQ multiplex PCR; TCRdb's copy has only in-frame clones and lacks some. The sample consists of around 100,000 clones, 75% to 90% of them appearing once. Sequenced sample: peripheral blood. These TCRs come from a human donor in a cohort sampled during active COVID-19. The CDR3 runs from the conserved cysteine through the conserved F or W. A D gene is named only where the DNA matches it firmly. Size values are once, few and many counts, or a class for expanded clones, and some rows have none.

TRBV5-1	TRBD2	NA	TRBJ2-1	TGCGCCAGCCATATTAGCGGGGGGACCTACAATGAGCAGTTCTTC	CASHISGGTYNEQFF
TRBV29-1	TRBD1	NA	TRBJ1-2	TGCAGCGGGCTAGGGGGCGCGGATGGCTACACCTTC	CSGLGGADGYTF
TRBV15	NA	NA	TRBJ2-1	TGTGCCACCAGCAGAGATGAACTCTATGAGCAGTTCTTC	CATSRDELYEQFF
TRBV7-2	TRBD1	NA	TRBJ1-4	TGTGCCAGCAGCTTAGGGGACAGAGCTAATGAAAAACTGTTTTTT	CASSLGDRANEKLFF
TRBV2	NA	once	TRBJ2-3	TGTGCCAGCAAGGAGCGGGGCACAGATACGCAGTATTTT	CASKERGTDTQYF
TRBV6-5	NA	NA	TRBJ1-2	TGTGCCAGCCACGTGGGACTTTTCTATGGCTACACCTTC	CASHVGLFYGYTF
TRBV7-2	TRBD2	NA	TRBJ2-1	TGTGCCAGCAGCGAATTAGCGGGGGGGCTTGGGAATGAGCAGTTCTTC	CASSELAGGLGNEQFF
TRBV7-2	NA	NA	TRBJ1-3	TGTGCCAGCAGCTCCACCAGGGGATCTGGAAACACCATATATTTT	CASSSTRGSGNTIYF
TRBV18	TRBD1	NA	TRBJ1-5	TGTGCCAGCTCACCCGGACAGGCCCCTCAAGGAAGCAATCAGCCCCAGCATTTT	CASSPGQAPQGSNQPQHF
TRBV3-1/TRBV3-2	TRBD1	NA	TRBJ2-2	TGTGCCAGCAGGGTGACAGGGAATCGGGGCGGGGAGCTGTTTTTT	CASRVTGNRGGELFF
TRBV5-1	NA	NA	TRBJ1-1	TGCGCCAGCAGCTTGGCGGAGGGTTTCTTTATGAACACTGAAGCTTTCTTT	CASSLAEGFFMNTEAFF
TRBV6-5	NA	NA	TRBJ1-2	TGTGCCAGCAGTAAACAGGAACGCTATGGCTACACCTTC	CASSKQERYGYTF
TRBV28	NA	NA	TRBJ1-3	TGTGCCAGCAGTTCCCACGAGGGAGGCAGAAACACCATATATTTT	CASSSHEGGRNTIYF
TRBV5-8	TRBD1	NA	TRBJ2-2	TGTGCCAGCAGCTTGGATTCGGGACAGGGATCCGGGGAGCTGTTTTTT	CASSLDSGQGSGELFF
TRBV6-5	TRBD1	NA	TRBJ1-2	TGTGCCAGCAGTTACCAGACAGGGGCCTATGGCTACACCTTC	CASSYQTGAYGYTF
TRBV5-1	TRBD2	NA	TRBJ2-1	TGCGCCAGCAGCTCTAGCGGGGGGAGCTACAATGAGCAGTTCTTC	CASSSSGGSYNEQFF
TRBV19	NA	NA	TRBJ2-7	TGTGCCAGTAGTATAGGTTTCGGCTCCTACGAGCAGTACTTC	CASSIGFGSYEQYF
TRBV7-2	NA	NA	TRBJ2-1	TGTGCCAGCAGGCCTGGGGGGTCCTACAATGAGCAGTTCTTC	CASRPGGSYNEQFF
TRBV7-2	TRBD1	NA	TRBJ2-7	TGTGCCAGCAGCTTTACAGGGGGCGAATACGAGCAGTACTTC	CASSFTGGEYEQYF
TRBV7-6	NA	NA	TRBJ2-1	TGTGCCAGCAGCGCCCATGAGGGTGGGCGGGGCTACAATGAGCAGTTCTTC	CASSAHEGGRGYNEQFF
TRBV27	TRBD2	NA	TRBJ2-1	TGTGCCAGCACGGCGGGGGGCTACAATGAGCAGTTCTTC	CASTAGGYNEQFF
TRBV5-1	TRBD1	many	TRBJ1-2	TGCGCCAGCAGCTTGTCGGGGACAGGGCCCGCGATTGATGGCTACACCTTC	CASSLSGTGPAIDGYTF
TRBV15	NA	NA	TRBJ1-5	TGTGCCACCAGCGGATCCCTCGGGAGCATCCAGCCCCAGCATTTT	CATSGSLGSIQPQHF
TRBV9	NA	few	TRBJ2-7	TGTGCCAGCAGCGCCCGCGCGGTGGGGCGAGGAGAGCAGTACTTC	CASSARAVGRGEQYF
TRBV15	TRBD2	NA	TRBJ2-2	TGTGCCACCAGCAGAGATATGTATGCGGGGGGGATCTCGCCCGGGGAGCTGTTTTTT	CATSRDMYAGGISPGELFF
TRBV6-5	NA	NA	TRBJ2-7	TGTGCCAGCAAAGGCAGGGCTTACGAGCAGTACTTC	CASKGRAYEQYF
TRBV5-4	NA	NA	TRBJ1-1	TGTGCCAGCAGCCGAGGGTTTTGGAACACTGAAGCTTTCTTT	CASSRGFWNTEAFF
TRBV25-1	TRBD1	NA	TRBJ2-7	TGTGCCAGCAGTGGCCGGGACAGGGGCACCTACGAGCAGTACTTC	CASSGRDRGTYEQYF
TRBV6-5	TRBD1	medium-sized	TRBJ2-7	TGTGCCAGCAGTCCGGGACAGGGGGCTTACGAGCAGTACTTC	CASSPGQGAYEQYF